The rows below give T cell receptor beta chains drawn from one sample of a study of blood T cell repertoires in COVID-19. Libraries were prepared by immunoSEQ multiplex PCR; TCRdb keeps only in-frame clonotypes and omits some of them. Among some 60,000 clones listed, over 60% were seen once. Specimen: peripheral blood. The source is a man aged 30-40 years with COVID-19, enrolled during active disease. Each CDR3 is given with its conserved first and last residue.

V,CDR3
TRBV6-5,CASSTLTGEAETQYF
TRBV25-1,CASASGSAGELFF
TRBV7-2,CASSLGGPGTDTQYF
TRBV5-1,CASSTTGTSGGGQFF
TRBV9,CASSASAREDYEQFF
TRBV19,CASSTDTSGRGNEQFF
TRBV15,CVVKEGLEYNEQFF
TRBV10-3,CAISRDFQETQYF
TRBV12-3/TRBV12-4,CASSRTGNDEQYF
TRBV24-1,CATGVTDYHQETQYF
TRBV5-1,CASSPLWERSSYNEQFF